This T cell receptor beta chain was identified in a study of identical twins. Study conclusions and caveats: Cross-sectional statistical analysis was relied on for the conclusions, without the same donors being followed.

MiXCR, applied by TCRdb to the 5' RACE reads, yields one record per CDR3 protein. The sample lists 700,000 or so distinct CDR3 sequences, around 8.6% occurring once. V was trimmed by 7 bases and J by 5 bases, leaving 11 bases between them. This CDR3 comprises 12 residues. Per the germline V gene, CDR1 is SNHLY and CDR2 is FYNNEI. Of note for this clonotype: Its antigen is unknown.

These records were also assigned to another study, of yellow fever vaccine responses in identical twins.

Source material: PBMCs. The receptor was isolated from a woman aged 18 to 35 in good health. The chain employs TRBV2 and TRBJ1-1; a weak D match, TRBD1 (5 bases). In DNA, the CDR3 is TGTGCCAGCAAGACACAGGTAACTGAAGCTTTCTTT. Translating gives CASKTQVTEAFF.